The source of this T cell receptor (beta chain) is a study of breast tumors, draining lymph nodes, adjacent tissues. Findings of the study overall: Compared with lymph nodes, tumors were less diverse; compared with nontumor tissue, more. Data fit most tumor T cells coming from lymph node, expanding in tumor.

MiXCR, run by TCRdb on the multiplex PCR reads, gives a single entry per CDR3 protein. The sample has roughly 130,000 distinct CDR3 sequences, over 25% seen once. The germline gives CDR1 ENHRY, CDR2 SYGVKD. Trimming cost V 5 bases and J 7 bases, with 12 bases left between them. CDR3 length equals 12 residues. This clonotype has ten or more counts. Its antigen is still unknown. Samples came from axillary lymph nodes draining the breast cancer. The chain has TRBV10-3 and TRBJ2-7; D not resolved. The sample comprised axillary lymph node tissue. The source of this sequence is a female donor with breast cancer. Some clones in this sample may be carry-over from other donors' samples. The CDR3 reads CAISPRAEEQYF. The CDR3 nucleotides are TGTGCCATCAGTCCAAGGGCAGAAGAGCAGTACTTC.